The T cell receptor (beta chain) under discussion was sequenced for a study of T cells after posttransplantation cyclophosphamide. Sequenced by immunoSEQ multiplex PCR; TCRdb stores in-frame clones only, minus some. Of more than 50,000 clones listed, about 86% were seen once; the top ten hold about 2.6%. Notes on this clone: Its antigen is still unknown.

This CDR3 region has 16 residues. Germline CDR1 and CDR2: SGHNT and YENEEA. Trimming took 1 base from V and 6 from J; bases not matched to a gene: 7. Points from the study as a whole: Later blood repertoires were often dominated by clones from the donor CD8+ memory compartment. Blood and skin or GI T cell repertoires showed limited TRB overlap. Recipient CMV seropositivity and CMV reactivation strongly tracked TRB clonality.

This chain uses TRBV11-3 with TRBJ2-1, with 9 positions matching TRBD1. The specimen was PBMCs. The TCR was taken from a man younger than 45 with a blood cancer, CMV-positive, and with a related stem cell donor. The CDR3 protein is CASSLGLGQGLNEQFF. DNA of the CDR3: TGTGCCAGCAGCTTAGGTCTGGGACAGGGACTCAATGAGCAGTTCTTC.